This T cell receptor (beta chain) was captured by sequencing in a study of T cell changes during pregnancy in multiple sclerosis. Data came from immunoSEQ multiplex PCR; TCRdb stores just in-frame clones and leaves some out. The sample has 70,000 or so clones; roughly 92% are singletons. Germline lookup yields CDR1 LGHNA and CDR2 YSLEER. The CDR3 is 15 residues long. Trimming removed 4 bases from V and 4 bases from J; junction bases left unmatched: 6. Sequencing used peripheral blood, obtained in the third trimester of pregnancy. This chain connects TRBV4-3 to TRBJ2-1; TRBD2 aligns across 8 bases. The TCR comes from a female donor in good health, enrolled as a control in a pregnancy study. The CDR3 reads CASSLTSGKYNEQFF. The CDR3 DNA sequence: TGCGCCAGCAGCCTCACTAGCGGAAAATACAATGAGCAGTTCTTC.